This passage covers 28 T cell receptor beta chains from one sample sequenced in a study of blood T cell repertoires in COVID-19. TCRdb's copy holds only in-frame clones and misses some; the assay was immunoSEQ multiplex PCR. The repertoire consists of hundreds of thousands of clones, with around nine tenths occurring once and the leading ten covering approximately 4.7%. Sample: PBMCs or T cells enriched from blood (not recorded which). These receptors were obtained from a man in his 60s who had recovered from COVID-19.

The chain links TRBV4-3 to TRBJ2-7, with TRBD2 matching 8 bases. With V trimmed by 0 bases and J by 12 bases, 7 bases remained unmatched. The germline CDR1 and CDR2 sequences are LGHNA and YSLEER. The CDR3 is made up of 13 amino acids. This chain's CDR3 is CASSQDAAGARYF. CDR3 coding DNA: TGCGCCAGCAGCCAAGATGCAGCGGGAGCTCGGTACTTC.

As DNA, the CDR3 is TGTGCCAGCAGTGACAGGACAGGGGCGAGCACAGATACGCAGTATTTT. Translating it yields CASSDRTGASTDTQYF. The rearrangement joins TRBV2 to TRBJ2-3; 9 bases fit TRBD1. There are 16 residues in the CDR3. V trimming: 3 bases; J trimming: 0 bases; junction bases outside the gene matches: 4. The V gene's germline CDR1 is SNHLY and CDR2 FYNNEI.

The rearrangement joins TRBV5-1 to TRBJ2-2, with D possibly matching TRBD2 (5 bases). CDR3 length: 14 residues. With 4 bases removed from V and 0 bases from J, the gap between germline ends came to 7 bases. Germline CDR1 SGHRS, CDR2 YFSETQ. DNA of the CDR3: TGCGCCAGCAGCGTCGGGGCGAACACCGGGGAGCTGTTTTTT. It encodes CASSVGANTGELFF.

The V call is TRBV4-3, the J call TRBJ2-3, with 8 bases lining up with TRBD2. Germline CDR1 reads LGHNA; CDR2 reads YSLEER. The CDR3 loop spans 17 amino acids. V trimming: 4 bases; J trimming: 0 bases; junction bases outside the gene matches: 9. CDR3 DNA sequence: TGCGCCAGCAGCCTCGGTATCCGGGAGGGGAGCACAGATACGCAGTATTTT. Encoded protein: CASSLGIREGSTDTQYF.

V gene TRBV28 combines with J gene TRBJ2-6; D is possibly TRBD1 (6 bases). This CDR3 has 17 amino acids. Germline lookup yields CDR1 MDHEN and CDR2 SYDVKM. V was trimmed by 6 bases and J by 0 bases, leaving 15 bases between them. In nucleotides, the CDR3 is TGTGCCAGCAGCACCAGGGGACCGATCTCTGGGGCCAACGTCCTGACTTTC. Translated: CASSTRGPISGANVLTF.

Regarding this clone: This same CDR3 is encoded by further DNA sequences in the sample. This chain links TRBV28 with TRBJ1-1; 9 positions match TRBD1. Germline CDR1 and CDR2: MDHEN and SYDVKM. The CDR3 covers 15 residues. Trimming removed 3 bases from V and 2 bases from J; junction bases left unmatched: 4. This chain's CDR3 is CASSLPGQGNTEAFF. In DNA, the CDR3 is TGTGCCAGCAGTTTGCCGGGACAGGGAAACACTGAAGCTTTCTTT.

The rearrangement joins TRBV5-1 to TRBJ2-1, with D unclear. V gave up 4 bases and J gave up 9 bases, with 14 bases separating them. The CDR3 has 13 amino acids. CDR1 is SGHRS, CDR2 YFSETQ, per germline. CDR3 region: CASSVTPIGEQFF. For the CDR3, the DNA is TGCGCCAGCAGCGTGACTCCGATCGGTGAGCAGTTCTTC.

The CDR3: CASSGADSGTYNEQFF. In DNA form, the CDR3 reads TGTGCCAGCAGCGGCGCCGACAGTGGAACCTACAATGAGCAGTTCTTC. The V call is TRBV6-2 or TRBV6-3, the J call TRBJ2-1, with D possibly TRBD1 on 5 matching bases. The CDR3 is made up of 16 amino acids. Germline V gives CDR1 MNHEY, CDR2 SVGEGT. V shed 6 bases and J shed 2 bases, with 17 bases lying between them.

V is TRBV5-6 and J is TRBJ1-2; TRBD1 matches 9 bases. The CDR3 is made up of 14 amino acids. J gave up 7 bases and V 4 bases, and 8 bases lay outside the gene matches. Looked up from germline, CDR1 is SGHDT and CDR2 is YYEEEE. In DNA form, the CDR3 reads TGTGCCAGCAGCCGGACAGGGGCCCCGGGTGGCTACACCTTC. Protein sequence: CASSRTGAPGGYTF.

CDR3 DNA: TGCGCCAGCAGCTTCGGACCAAGACAGGGTTTTTTGGGGGAGACCCAGTACTTC. Translating gives CASSFGPRQGFLGETQYF. This chain joins TRBV5-1 and TRBJ2-5, with TRBD1 matching over 7 bases. The CDR3 is 18 residues long. J gave up 5 bases and V 2 bases, and 18 bases lay outside the gene matches. Germline V lookup: CDR1 SGHRS, CDR2 YFSETQ.

This clone was found once. Other nucleotide sequences from this sample produce the same CDR3. The CDR3 here is CASSIARGTDTQYF. Here the CDR3 DNA reads TGTGCCAGTAGTATAGCCCGCGGCACAGATACGCAGTATTTT. The V gene is TRBV19, the J gene TRBJ2-3; the D is unclear. The V and J ends lost 1 base and 1 base respectively, with 6 bases between them. The CDR3 totals 14 residues. Germline CDR1 LNHDA, CDR2 SQIVND (reference sequence).

This rearrangement joins TRBV5-1 to TRBJ2-1, with TRBD2 matching 11 bases. Trimming cost V 4 bases and J 4 bases; bases outside gene matches: 7. This CDR3 has 16 amino acids. CDR1 and CDR2 (germline): SGHRS, YFSETQ. The CDR3 nucleotides are TGCGCCAGCAGCATTACCGGGACTAGCGGTTACAATGAGCAGTTCTTC. Residues: CASSITGTSGYNEQFF.

This rearrangement joins TRBV3-1 (or the pseudogene TRBV3-2) to TRBJ1-1; 9 bases map to TRBD1. The CDR3 contains 15 residues. After removal of 4 bases from V and 4 bases from J, the junction contained 7 bases not matched to a gene. Germline V gene sequence: CDR1 LGHDT, CDR2 YNNKEL (reference sequence). The CDR3 bases are TGTGCCAGCAGCCTAGGGACAGGGCCGGTCACTGAAGCTTTCTTT. The encoded protein is CASSLGTGPVTEAFF.

The chain is built from TRBV6-1 and TRBJ2-1; 8 bases are shared with TRBD2. This CDR3 comprises 16 residues. Germline V CDR1 and CDR2: MNHNS, SASEGT. Trimming at V came to 2 bases and at J to 4 bases, leaving 7 bases not matched to a gene. The CDR3 bases are TGTGCCAGCAGTGAACCCGGGAGGGCCGGGTACAATGAGCAGTTCTTC. Encoded protein: CASSEPGRAGYNEQFF.

The V call is TRBV28, the J call TRBJ1-4; no definite D call. The V end lost 3 bases, the J end lost 10 bases, and 12 bases lay between the germline ends. Germline CDR1 is MDHEN and CDR2 is SYDVKM. The CDR3 has 13 amino acids. The CDR3 loop is CASSFAAGAKLFF. The CDR3 coding sequence is TGTGCCAGCAGTTTCGCAGCAGGCGCAAAACTGTTTTTT.

The CDR3 reads CASSRGGTDTQYF. CDR3 coding DNA: TGTGCCAGCAGCCGGGGGGGCACAGATACGCAGTATTTT. V usage is TRBV28 and J usage is TRBJ2-3, with 7 positions matching TRBD2. Germline V gene lookup returns CDR1 MDHEN and CDR2 SYDVKM. The CDR3 length is 13 residues. Losses at the gene ends were 6 bases for V and 1 base for J; bases not matched to a gene: 1.

The rearrangement uses TRBV6-5 and TRBJ1-5, with TRBD1 matching 12 bases. Germline CDR1 reads MNHEY; CDR2 reads SVGAGI. The CDR3 is made up of 15 amino acids. The junction had 3 bases not matched to a gene; V was cut back by 4 bases and J by 5 bases. The CDR3 sequence: CASSSGQGADQPQHF. CDR3 nucleotides: TGTGCCAGCAGTTCGGGACAGGGGGCCGATCAGCCCCAGCATTTT.

As regards this clone: This same CDR3 is encoded by further DNA sequences in the sample. This chain links TRBV24-1 with TRBJ1-2; TRBD1 matches 7 bases. The J segment lost 5 bases and the V segment lost 4 bases, leaving 6 bases of the junction unmatched. Germline V gene lookup returns CDR1 KGHDR and CDR2 SFDVKD. This CDR3 comprises 14 residues. The CDR3 reads CATSEPGQPYGYTF. As DNA, the CDR3 is TGTGCCACCAGTGAGCCGGGACAGCCGTATGGCTACACCTTC.

The chain carries TRBV4-3 and TRBJ1-2; D is possibly TRBD1 (5 bases). The CDR3 consists of 16 residues. V was shortened by 2 bases and J by 8 bases, with 21 bases between the two germline ends. Germline CDR1 LGHNA, CDR2 YSLEER. CDR3 protein: CASSQPGGGSTLGYTF. CDR3 bases: TGCGCCAGCAGCCAACCTGGCGGGGGTTCGACCTTGGGCTACACCTTC.

The CDR3 region is CASSEQTGGNTGELFF. DNA of the CDR3: TGTGCCAGCAGCGAACAGACAGGGGGGAACACCGGGGAGCTGTTTTTT. This chain uses TRBV7-3 with TRBJ2-2; 9 bases agree with TRBD1. CDR3 length equals 16 residues. CDR1 is SGHTA and CDR2 is FQGTGA in the germline V gene. The V segment lost 5 bases and the J segment 1 base; nucleotides outside the gene matches: 5. The full variable domain, in which reference TRBV7-3 and TRBJ2-2 provide the parts outside the CDR3, is GAGVSQTPSNKVTEKGKYVELRCDPISGHTALYWYRQSLGQGPEFLIYFQGTGAADDSGLPNDRFFAVRPEGSVSTLKIQRTERGDSAVYLCASSEQTGGNTGELFFGEGSRLTVL.

The rearrangement links TRBV6-5 to TRBJ2-5; 9 nucleotides match TRBD1. Germline-derived CDR1 and CDR2 are MNHEY and SVGAGI. After removal of 2 bases from V and 0 bases from J, the junction contained 4 bases not matched to a gene. The CDR3 sequence is 16 residues long. The CDR3, as DNA: TGTGCCAGCAGTTACAGAGGGGACAGGGACCAAGAGACCCAGTACTTC. Protein sequence: CASSYRGDRDQETQYF.

The chain carries TRBV19 and TRBJ2-4; 11 nucleotides line up with TRBD1. The CDR3 runs 19 residues. The V gene end was trimmed by 4 bases and the J gene end by 7 bases; junction bases not matched to a gene: 18. CDR1 and CDR2 (germline): LNHDA, SQIVND (reference sequence). The CDR3: CASSRERPGQGVLANIQYF. The CDR3 DNA follows: TGTGCCAGTAGTAGAGAGAGACCGGGACAGGGGGTCTTGGCGAACATTCAGTACTTC.

In this sample, this clone turned up a few times. The chain couples TRBV7-9 to TRBJ2-7; no firm D call. Germline V lookup: CDR1 SEHNR, CDR2 FQNEAQ (reference sequence). The CDR3 runs to 12 residues. V was cut by 5 bases and J by 6 bases, with 11 bases left in between. CDR3 protein: CASSKGGVEQYF. In nucleotides, the CDR3 is TGTGCCAGCAGCAAAGGCGGTGTCGAGCAGTACTTC.

V and J are TRBV2 and TRBJ2-5, with TRBD2 identical over 7 bases. V lost 4 bases to trimming and J lost 1 base; unmatched junction nucleotides: 3. The length of the CDR3 is 14 residues. Per the germline V gene, CDR1 is SNHLY and CDR2 is FYNNEI. The CDR3 sequence is CASSGPSGQETQYF. Written as DNA, the CDR3 is TGTGCCAGCAGTGGGCCTAGCGGCCAAGAGACCCAGTACTTC.

The chain is built from TRBV7-9 and TRBJ2-1; TRBD2 matches 7 bases. V shed 6 bases and J 5 bases; nucleotides not matched to a gene: 4. CDR1 is SEHNR and CDR2 is FQNEAQ in the germline V gene (reference sequence). CDR3 length: 13 residues. The CDR3 sequence: CASSGGGHNEQFF. The CDR3 DNA is TGTGCCAGCAGTGGCGGGGGTCACAATGAGCAGTTCTTC.

The V call is TRBV6-5, the J call TRBJ1-2; possibly TRBD1 for D (6 bases). The V end was cut by 7 bases, the J end by 7 bases, with 16 bases between. The CDR3 has 13 amino acids. Germline V CDR1 and CDR2: MNHEY, SVGAGI. CDR3 coding DNA: TGTGCCAGCACATTTAGGGACATGCGTGGCTACACCTTC. This sequence encodes CASTFRDMRGYTF.

This sequence joins TRBV7-9 and TRBJ1-3, with TRBD1 matching over 9 bases. The germline gives CDR1 SEHNR, CDR2 FQNEAQ (reference sequence). V lost 5 bases and J lost 0; bases outside the gene matches: 5. This CDR3 contains 16 residues. CDR3 DNA sequence: TGTGCCAGCAGCATGGGACAGGGTCTCTCTGGAAACACCATATATTTT. This sequence encodes CASSMGQGLSGNTIYF. Full variable domain (remainder filled in from reference TRBV7-9 and TRBJ1-3): DTGVSQNPRHKITKRGQNVTFRCDPISEHNRLYWYRQTLGQGPEFLTYFQNEAQLEKSRLLSDRFSAERPKGSFSTLEIQRTEQGDSAMYLCASSMGQGLSGNTIYFGEGSWLTVV.

On this clone: Other DNA sequences of this sample code for an identical CDR3. The CDR3 protein is CSVDTGTDTQYF. The CDR3 nucleotides are TGCAGCGTTGATACAGGGACAGATACGCAGTATTTT. The rearrangement uses TRBV29-1 and TRBJ2-3, with D possibly TRBD1 on 6 matching bases. There are 12 residues in the CDR3. Looked up from germline, CDR1 is SQVTM and CDR2 is ANQGSEA. Trimming shortened V by 3 bases and J by 3 bases, and 7 bases separated the two germline ends.